This T cell receptor (beta chain) came from a study of Ad26.COV2.S vaccination and SARS-CoV-2 variants (dated by TCRdb to about 2021). Concerning the study at large: TCRbeta repertoire sequencing served as the tool for gauging how specific and how broad the SARS-CoV-2-reactive T cell receptors were following Ad26.COV2.S vaccination. The TCR-sequenced set comprised about 30 samples: approximately 19 Ad26.COV2.S vaccine recipients, 5 placebo recipients and 8 SARS-CoV-2 convalescent individuals. Here is what the overall study found, with its caveats: After vaccination, spike-specific CD8+ and CD4+ T cell responses were reported to show substantial breadth. Vaccine and placebo recipients had comparable non-spike TCR breadth, which fits with the vaccine containing only spike. Ad26.COV2.S recipients had higher spike-specific TCR breadth than placebo recipients (P = 0.0014). It was noted by the authors that total T cell responses may have been underestimated by the TCR breadth and depth analyses.

Read against the paper, the sample's time point label means: individuals recovered from natural SARS-CoV-2 infection. The immunoSEQ Assay was the method used to sequence TCRbeta CDR3 regions. After extraction, genomic DNA underwent amplification by bias-controlled multiplex PCR, followed by high-throughput sequencing. The authors processed their data as follows. To quantify the absolute abundance of every unique TCRbeta CDR3 region, sequences were collapsed and filtered. T cell fraction was estimated by normalizing TCRbeta template counts to usable DNA, which was measured by amplifying reference genes present in all nucleated cells. Repertoire TCRs were annotated as SARS-CoV-2-specific by exact matching of V gene, CDR3 amino acid sequence and J gene to a known reactive TCR set. The reference SARS-CoV-2 TCR set was obtained from MIRA and was filtered for enrichment in COVID-19-positive ImmuneCODE repertoires, whereby public or cross-reactive TCRs were removed. Drawing on the MIRA antigens, annotated TCRs were analysed further at the level of specific ORF or position within ORF. Breadth was defined as annotated unique rearrangements over total unique productive rearrangements; depth was the summed frequency of those rearrangements. Group comparisons of TCR breadth used two-sided Wilcoxon rank-sum tests. TCRdb mirrors the immuneACCESS table, restricted to in-frame sequences. Some clones are absent from its copies; in checked studies, under half trace to an unresolved V gene, and the reason for the others is unknown. V and J calls and clone size are as listed in that table; D and trimming were resolved from the DNA. This sample comprises approximately 150,000 clones, 70% to 90% of them detected only once. The ten most abundant clones make up about 5% of the sample.

On this clone itself: The target of this receptor is not known. A junction end diverges from the germline sequence, so it may reflect a read error.

The source was peripheral blood, collected after recovery from COVID-19. This TCR derives from a human donor who had recovered from COVID-19.

The DNA reads TGTGCTAGCAGCCCCGCCCGACTGGAACAAGAGACCCAGTACTTC. It translates as CASSPARLEQETQYF. The chain couples TRBV7-7 to TRBJ2-5, with the D gene not clear enough to name. Sequences SSHAT (CDR1) and FNYEAQ (CDR2) are obtained from the germline V gene (reference sequence). From the cysteine through the phenylalanine, the CDR3 covers 15 amino acids. Only the CDR3 DNA is retained, 45 bases long and in frame from the first base.